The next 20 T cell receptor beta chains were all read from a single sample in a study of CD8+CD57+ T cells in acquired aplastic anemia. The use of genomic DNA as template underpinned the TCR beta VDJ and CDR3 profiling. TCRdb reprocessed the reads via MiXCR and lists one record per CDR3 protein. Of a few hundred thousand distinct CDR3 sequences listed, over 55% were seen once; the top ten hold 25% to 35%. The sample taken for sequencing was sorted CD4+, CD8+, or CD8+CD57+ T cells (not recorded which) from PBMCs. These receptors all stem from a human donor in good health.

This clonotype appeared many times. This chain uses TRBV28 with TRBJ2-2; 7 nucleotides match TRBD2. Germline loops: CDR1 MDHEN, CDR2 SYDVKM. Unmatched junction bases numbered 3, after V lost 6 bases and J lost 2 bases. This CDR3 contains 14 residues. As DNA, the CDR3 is TGTGCCAGCAGCAGACTAGCAAACACCGGGGAGCTGTTTTTT. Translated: CASSRLANTGELFF.

CDR3 region: CASSLLGQAYHQPQHF. DNA for the CDR3: TGTGCCAGCAGCTTATTGGGCCAGGCCTACCATCAGCCCCAGCATTTT. V gene TRBV7-8 combines with J gene TRBJ1-5; D is unresolved. CDR1 and CDR2 from the germline V gene are SGHVS and FQNEAQ. The CDR3 runs to 16 residues. The germline V and J ends were trimmed by 2 bases and 5 bases, with 16 bases remaining between them.

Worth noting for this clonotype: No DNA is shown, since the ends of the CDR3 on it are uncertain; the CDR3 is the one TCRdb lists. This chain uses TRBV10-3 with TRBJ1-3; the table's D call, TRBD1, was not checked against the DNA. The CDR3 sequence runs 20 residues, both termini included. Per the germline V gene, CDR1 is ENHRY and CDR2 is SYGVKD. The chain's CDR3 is CAISGTGGYEQYFGPGTIYF.

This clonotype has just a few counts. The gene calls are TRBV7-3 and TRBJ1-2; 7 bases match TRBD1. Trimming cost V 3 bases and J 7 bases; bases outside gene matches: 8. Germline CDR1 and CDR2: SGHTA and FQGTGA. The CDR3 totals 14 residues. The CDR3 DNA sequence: TGTGCCAGCAGCTTGTTGGTTGGGACAGCTGGCTACACCTTC. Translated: CASSLLVGTAGYTF.

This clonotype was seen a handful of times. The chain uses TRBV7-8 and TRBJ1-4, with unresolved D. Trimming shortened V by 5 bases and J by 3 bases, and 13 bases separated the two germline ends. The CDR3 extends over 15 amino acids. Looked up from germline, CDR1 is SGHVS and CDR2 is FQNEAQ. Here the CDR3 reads CASSPQVQPNEKLFF. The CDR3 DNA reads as TGTGCCAGCAGCCCTCAGGTTCAACCTAATGAAAAACTGTTTTTT. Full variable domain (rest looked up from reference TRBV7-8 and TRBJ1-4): GAGVSQSPRYKVAKRGQDVALRCDPISGHVSLFWYQQALGQGPEFLTYFQNEAQLDKSGLPSDRFFAERPEGSVSTLKIQRTQQEDSAVYLCASSPQVQPNEKLFFGSGTQLSVL.

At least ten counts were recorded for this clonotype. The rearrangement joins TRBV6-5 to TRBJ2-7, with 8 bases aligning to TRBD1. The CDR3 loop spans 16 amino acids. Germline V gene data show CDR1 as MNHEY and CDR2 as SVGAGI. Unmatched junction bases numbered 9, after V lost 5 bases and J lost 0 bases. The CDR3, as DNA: TGTGCCAGCAGTCTAACGACAGGGGCCTTCTCCTACGAGCAGTACTTC. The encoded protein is CASSLTTGAFSYEQYF.

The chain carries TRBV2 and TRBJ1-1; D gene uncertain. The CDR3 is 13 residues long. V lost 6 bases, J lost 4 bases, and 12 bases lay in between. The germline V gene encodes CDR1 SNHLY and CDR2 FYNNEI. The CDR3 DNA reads TGTGCCAGCAGGCCCGGGGTTGGCACTGAAGCTTTCTTT. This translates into CASRPGVGTEAFF.

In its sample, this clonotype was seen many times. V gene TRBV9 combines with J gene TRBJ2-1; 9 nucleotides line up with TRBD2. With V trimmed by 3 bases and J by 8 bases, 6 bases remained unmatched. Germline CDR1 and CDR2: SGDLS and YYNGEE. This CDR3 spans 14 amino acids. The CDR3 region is CASSESGRPYEQFF. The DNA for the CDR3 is TGTGCCAGCAGCGAGAGCGGGAGGCCCTATGAGCAGTTCTTC.

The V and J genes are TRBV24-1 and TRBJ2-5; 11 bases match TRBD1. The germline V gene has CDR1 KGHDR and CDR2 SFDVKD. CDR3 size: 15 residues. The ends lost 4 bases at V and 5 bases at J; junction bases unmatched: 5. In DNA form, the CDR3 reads TGTGCCACCAGTGAAGCCGGGACAGGGGGGGAGACCCAGTACTTC. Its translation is CATSEAGTGGETQYF.

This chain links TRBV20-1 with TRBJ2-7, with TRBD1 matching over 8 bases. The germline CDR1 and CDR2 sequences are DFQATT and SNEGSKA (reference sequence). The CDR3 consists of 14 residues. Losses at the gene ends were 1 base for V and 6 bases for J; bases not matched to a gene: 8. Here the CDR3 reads CSARGTGRQVEQYF. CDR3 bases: TGCAGTGCTAGAGGGACAGGGAGGCAGGTCGAGCAGTACTTC.

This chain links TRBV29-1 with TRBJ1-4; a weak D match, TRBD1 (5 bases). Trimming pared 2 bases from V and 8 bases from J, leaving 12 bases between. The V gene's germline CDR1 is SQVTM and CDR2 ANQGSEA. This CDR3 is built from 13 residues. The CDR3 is CSVEQGWSEKLFF. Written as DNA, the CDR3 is TGCAGCGTTGAACAGGGCTGGTCAGAAAAACTGTTTTTT.

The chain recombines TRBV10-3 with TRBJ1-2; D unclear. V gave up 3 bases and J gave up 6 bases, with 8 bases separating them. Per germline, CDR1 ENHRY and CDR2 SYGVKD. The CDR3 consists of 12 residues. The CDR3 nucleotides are TGTGCCATCAGTGACTATGCTAATGGCTACACCTTC. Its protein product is CAISDYANGYTF.

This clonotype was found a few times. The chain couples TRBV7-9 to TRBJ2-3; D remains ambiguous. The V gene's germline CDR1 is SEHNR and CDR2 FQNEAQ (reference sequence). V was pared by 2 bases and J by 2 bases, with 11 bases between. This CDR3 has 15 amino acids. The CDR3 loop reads CASSLLESNTDTQYF. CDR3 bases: TGTGCCAGCAGCTTATTGGAATCGAACACAGATACGCAGTATTTT.

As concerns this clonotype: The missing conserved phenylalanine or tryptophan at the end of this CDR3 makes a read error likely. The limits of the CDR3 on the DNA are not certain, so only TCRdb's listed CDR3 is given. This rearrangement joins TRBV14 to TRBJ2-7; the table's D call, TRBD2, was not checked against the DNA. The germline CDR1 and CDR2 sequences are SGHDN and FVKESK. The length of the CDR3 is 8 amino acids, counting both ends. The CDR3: CASSQAAG.

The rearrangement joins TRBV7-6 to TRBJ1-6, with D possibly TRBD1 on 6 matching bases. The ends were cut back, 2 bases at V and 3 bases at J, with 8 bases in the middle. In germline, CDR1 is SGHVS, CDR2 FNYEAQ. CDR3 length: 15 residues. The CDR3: CASSLTQGYNSPLHF. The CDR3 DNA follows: TGTGCCAGCAGCTTAACACAGGGCTATAATTCACCCCTCCACTTT.

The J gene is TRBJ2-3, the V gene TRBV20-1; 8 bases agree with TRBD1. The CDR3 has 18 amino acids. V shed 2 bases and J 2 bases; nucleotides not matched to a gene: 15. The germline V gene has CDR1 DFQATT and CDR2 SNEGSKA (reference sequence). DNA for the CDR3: TGCAGTGCTAGATTGGACAGGGCGACCGGGGAGATCACAGATACGCAGTATTTT. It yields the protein CSARLDRATGEITDTQYF.

CDR3 region: CAISETAGTGELFF. The CDR3 nucleotides read TGTGCCATCAGTGAGACGGCCGGCACGGGGGAGCTGTTTTTT. The chain employs TRBV10-3 and TRBJ2-2; no clear D gene. CDR1 is ENHRY, CDR2 SYGVKD, per germline. V gave up 2 bases and J gave up 8 bases, with 12 bases separating them. This CDR3 is 14 amino acids long.

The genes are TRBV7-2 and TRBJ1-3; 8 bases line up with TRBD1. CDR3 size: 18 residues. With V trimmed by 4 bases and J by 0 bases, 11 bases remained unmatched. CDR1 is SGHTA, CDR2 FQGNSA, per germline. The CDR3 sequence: CASSYTGTGKLSGNTIYF. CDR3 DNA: TGTGCCAGCAGCTACACCGGGACAGGAAAGCTCTCTGGAAACACCATATATTTT.

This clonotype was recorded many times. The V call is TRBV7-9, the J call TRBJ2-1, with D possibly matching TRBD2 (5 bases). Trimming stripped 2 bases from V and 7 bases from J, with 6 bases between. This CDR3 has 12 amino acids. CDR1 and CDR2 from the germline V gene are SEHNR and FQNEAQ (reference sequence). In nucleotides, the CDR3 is TGTGCCAGCAGCTTAAGCGGAAATGAGCAGTTCTTC. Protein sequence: CASSLSGNEQFF.

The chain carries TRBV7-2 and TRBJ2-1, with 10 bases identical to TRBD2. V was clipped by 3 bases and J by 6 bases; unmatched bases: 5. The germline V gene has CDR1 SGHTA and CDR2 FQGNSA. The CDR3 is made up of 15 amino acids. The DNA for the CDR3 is TGTGCCAGCAGCTTCGCTAGCGGGAGATCCAATGAGCAGTTCTTC. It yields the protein CASSFASGRSNEQFF.